This TCR beta chain appears in the sequencing data of a study of PD-1 blockade in classical Hodgkin lymphoma. Exposure to brentuximab vedotin varied, and each patient had relapsed following autologous stem cell transplantation. Clones were read by immunoSEQ multiplex PCR, and TCRdb kept only the in-frame ones, dropping some. The sample holds around 99,000 clones, approximately 80% seen once. A few counts support this clone. The CDR3 extends over 15 amino acids. The germline CDR1 and CDR2 sequences are SEHNR and FQNEAQ (reference sequence). Trimming took off 6 bases at V and 2 bases at J, with 14 bases between the two ends.

This chain connects TRBV7-9 to TRBJ1-5; tentatively, D is TRBD1 (6 bases). The source was peripheral blood mononuclear cells (PBMCs), collected before the second cycle of nivolumab. This clonotype originated in a human donor with classical Hodgkin lymphoma. The CDR3 DNA reads as TGTGCCAGCAGAGACGGGACAACCGGCAATCAGCCCCAGCATTTT. It encodes CASRDGTTGNQPQHF.